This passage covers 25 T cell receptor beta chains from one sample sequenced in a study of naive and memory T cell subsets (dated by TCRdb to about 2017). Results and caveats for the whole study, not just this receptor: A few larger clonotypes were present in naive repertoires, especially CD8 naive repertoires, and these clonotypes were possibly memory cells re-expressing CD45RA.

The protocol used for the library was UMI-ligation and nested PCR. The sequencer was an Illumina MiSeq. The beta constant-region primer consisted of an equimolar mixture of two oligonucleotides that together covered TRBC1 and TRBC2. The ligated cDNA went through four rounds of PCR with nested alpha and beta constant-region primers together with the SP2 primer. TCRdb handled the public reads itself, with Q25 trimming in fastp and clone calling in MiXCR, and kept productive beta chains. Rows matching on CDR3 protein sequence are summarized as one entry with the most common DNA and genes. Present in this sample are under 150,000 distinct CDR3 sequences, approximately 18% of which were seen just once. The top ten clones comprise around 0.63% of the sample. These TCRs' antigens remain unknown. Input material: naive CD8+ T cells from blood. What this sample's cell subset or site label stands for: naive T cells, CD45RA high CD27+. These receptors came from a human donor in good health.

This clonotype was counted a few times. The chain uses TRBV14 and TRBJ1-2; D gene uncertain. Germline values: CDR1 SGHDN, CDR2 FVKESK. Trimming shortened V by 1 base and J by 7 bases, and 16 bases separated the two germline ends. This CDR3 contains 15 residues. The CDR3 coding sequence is TGTGCCAGCAGCCAAGGAATCGGGATCTTCGGTGGCTACACCTTC. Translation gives CASSQGIGIFGGYTF.

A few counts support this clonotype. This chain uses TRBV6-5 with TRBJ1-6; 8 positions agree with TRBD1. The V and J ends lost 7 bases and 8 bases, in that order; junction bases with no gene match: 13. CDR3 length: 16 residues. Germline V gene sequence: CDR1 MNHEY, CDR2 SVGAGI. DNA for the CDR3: TGTGCCAGCAACCCCTGGACAGGGAAAAAGGATTCACCCCTCCACTTT. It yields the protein CASNPWTGKKDSPLHF.

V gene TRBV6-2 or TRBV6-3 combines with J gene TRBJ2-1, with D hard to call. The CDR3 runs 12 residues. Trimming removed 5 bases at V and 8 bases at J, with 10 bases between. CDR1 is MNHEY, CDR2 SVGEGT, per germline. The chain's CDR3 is CASSPSLYEQFF. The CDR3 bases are TGTGCCAGCAGTCCCTCTTTGTATGAGCAGTTCTTC.

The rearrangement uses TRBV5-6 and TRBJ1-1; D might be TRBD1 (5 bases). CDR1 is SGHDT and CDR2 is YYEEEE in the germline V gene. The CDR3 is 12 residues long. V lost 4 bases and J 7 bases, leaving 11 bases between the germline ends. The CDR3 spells CASSPGALEAFF. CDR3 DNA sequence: TGTGCCAGCAGCCCTGGGGCCCTTGAAGCTTTCTTT.

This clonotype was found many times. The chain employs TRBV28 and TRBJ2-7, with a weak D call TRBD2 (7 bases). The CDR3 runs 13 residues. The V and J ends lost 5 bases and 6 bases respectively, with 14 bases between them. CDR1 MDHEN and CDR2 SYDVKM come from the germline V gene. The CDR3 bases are TGTGCCAGCAGTCCTGCGGGGGCCGGCGAGCAGTACTTC. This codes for CASSPAGAGEQYF.

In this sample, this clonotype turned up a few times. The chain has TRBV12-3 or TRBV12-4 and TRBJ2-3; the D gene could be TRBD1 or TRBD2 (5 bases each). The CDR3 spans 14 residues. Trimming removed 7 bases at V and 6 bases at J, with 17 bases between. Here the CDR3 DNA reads TGTGCCAGCACCTCGGGGCTGGAGCGGGATACGCAGTATTTT. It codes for CASTSGLERDTQYF.

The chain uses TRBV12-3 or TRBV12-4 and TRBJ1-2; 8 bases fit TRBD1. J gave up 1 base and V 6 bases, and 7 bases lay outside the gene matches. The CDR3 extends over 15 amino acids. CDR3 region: CASSFDRGFNYGYTF. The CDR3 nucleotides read TGTGCCAGCAGCTTCGACAGGGGATTTAACTATGGCTACACCTTC.

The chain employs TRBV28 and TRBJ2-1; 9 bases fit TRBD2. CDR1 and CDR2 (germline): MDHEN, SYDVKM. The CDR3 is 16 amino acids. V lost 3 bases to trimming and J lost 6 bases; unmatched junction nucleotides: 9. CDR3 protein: CASSLPVAGVSNEQFF. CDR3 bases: TGTGCCAGCAGTTTGCCCGTAGCGGGAGTAAGCAATGAGCAGTTCTTC.

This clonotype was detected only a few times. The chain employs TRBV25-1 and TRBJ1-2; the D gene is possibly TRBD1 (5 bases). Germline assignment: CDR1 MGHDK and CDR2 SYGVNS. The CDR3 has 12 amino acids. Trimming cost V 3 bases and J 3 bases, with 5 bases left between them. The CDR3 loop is CASSETDYGYTF. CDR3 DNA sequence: TGTGCCAGCAGTGAGACAGACTATGGCTACACCTTC.

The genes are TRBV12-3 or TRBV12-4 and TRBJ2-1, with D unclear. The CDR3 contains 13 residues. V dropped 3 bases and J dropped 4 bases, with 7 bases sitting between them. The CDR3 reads CASSFGYYNEQFF. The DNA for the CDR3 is TGTGCCAGCAGTTTTGGTTATTACAATGAGCAGTTCTTC.

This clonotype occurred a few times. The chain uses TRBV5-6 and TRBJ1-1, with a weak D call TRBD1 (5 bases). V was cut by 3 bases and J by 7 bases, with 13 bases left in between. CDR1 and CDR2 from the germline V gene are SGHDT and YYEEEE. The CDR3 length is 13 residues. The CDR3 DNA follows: TGTGCCAGCAGCTCGAGACAGAGTCTTGAAGCTTTCTTT. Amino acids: CASSSRQSLEAFF.

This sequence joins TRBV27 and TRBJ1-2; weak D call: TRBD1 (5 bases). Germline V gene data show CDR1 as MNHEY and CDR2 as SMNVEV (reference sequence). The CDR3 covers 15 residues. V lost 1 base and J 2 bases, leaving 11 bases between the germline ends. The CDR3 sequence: CASSLYSWGNYGYTF. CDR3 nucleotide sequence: TGTGCCAGCAGTTTATATTCGTGGGGGAACTATGGCTACACCTTC.

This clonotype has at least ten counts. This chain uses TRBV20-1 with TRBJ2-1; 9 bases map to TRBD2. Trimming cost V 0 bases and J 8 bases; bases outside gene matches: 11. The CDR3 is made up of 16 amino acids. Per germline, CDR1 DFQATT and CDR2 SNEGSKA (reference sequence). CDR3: CSARDGRGTSIDEQFF. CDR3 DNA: TGCAGTGCTAGAGATGGGAGAGGGACTAGCATCGATGAGCAGTTCTTC.

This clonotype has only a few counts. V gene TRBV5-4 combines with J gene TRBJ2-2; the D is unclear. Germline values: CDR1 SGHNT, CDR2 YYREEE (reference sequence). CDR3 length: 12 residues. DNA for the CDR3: TGTGCGATCAGGACGACCACCGGGGAGCTGTTTTTT. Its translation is CAIRTTTGELFF. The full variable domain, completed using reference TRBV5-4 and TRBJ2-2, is ETGVTQSPTHLIKTRGQQVTLRCSSQSGHNTVSWYQQALGQGPQFIFQYYREEENGRGNFPPRFSGLQFPNYSSELNVNALELDDSALYLCAIRTTTGELFFGEGSRLTVL.

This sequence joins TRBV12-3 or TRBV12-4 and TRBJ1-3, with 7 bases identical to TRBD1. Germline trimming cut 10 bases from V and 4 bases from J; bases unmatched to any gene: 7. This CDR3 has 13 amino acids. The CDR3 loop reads CATKQGPGNTIYF. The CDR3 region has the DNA TGTGCCACCAAACAGGGGCCCGGAAACACCATATATTTT.

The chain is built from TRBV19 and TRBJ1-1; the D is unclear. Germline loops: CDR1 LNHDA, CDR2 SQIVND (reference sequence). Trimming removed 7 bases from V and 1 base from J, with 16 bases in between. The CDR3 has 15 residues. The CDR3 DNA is TGTGCCAGTAATGGCCCAAGGATCGAGAACACTGAAGCTTTCTTT. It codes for CASNGPRIENTEAFF. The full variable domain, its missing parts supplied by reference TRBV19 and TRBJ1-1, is DGGITQSPKYLFRKEGQNVTLSCEQNLNHDAMYWYRQDPGQGLRLIYYSQIVNDFQKGDIAEGYSVSREKKESFPLTVTSAQKNPTAFYLCASNGPRIENTEAFFGQGTRLTVV.

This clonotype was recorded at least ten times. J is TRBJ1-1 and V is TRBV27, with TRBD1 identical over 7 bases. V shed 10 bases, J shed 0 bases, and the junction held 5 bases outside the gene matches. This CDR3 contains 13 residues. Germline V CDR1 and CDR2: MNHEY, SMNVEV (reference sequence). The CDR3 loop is CATQGDMNTEAFF. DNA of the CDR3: TGTGCCACCCAGGGGGACATGAACACTGAAGCTTTCTTT.

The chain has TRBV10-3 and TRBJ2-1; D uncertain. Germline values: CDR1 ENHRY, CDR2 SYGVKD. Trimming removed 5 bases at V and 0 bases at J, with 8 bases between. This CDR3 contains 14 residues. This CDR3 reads CAISSASSYNEQFF. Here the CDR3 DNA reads TGTGCCATCAGTAGCGCAAGCTCCTACAATGAGCAGTTCTTC.

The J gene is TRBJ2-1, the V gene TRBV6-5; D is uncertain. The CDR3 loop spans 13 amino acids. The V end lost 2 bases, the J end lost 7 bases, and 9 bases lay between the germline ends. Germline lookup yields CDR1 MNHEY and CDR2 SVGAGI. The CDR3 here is CASSYASRNEQFF. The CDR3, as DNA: TGTGCCAGCAGTTACGCCTCTAGGAATGAGCAGTTCTTC.

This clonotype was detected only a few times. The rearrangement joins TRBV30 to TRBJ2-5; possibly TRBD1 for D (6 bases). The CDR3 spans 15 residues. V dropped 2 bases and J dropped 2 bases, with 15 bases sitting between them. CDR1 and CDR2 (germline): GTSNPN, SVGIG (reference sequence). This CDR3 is CAWSPLGQHQETQYF. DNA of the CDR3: TGTGCCTGGAGTCCGTTAGGACAGCATCAAGAGACCCAGTACTTC. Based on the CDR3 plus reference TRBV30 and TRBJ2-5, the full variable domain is SQTIHQWPATLVQPVGSPLSLECTVEGTSNPNLYWYRQAAGRGLQLLFYSVGIGQISSEVPQNLSASRPQDRQFILSSKKLLLSDSGFYLCAWSPLGQHQETQYFGPGTRLLVL.

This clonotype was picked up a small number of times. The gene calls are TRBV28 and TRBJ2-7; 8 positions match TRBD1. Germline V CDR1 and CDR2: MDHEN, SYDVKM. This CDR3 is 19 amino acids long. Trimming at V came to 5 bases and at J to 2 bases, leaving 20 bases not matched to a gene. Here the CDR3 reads CASSPHLTTGTGNTYEQYF. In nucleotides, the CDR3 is TGTGCCAGCAGTCCGCACTTAACTACCGGGACAGGTAATACCTACGAGCAGTACTTC.

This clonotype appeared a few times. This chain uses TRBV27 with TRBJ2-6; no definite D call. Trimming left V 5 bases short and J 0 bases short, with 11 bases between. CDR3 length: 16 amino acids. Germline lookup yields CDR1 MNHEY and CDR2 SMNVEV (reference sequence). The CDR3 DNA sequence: TGTGCCAGCAGTCACCGACATACCTCTGGGGCCAACGTCCTGACTTTC. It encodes CASSHRHTSGANVLTF.

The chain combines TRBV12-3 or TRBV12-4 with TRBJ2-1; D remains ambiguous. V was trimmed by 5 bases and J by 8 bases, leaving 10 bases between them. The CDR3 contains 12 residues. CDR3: CASSPLVDEQFF. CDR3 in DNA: TGTGCCAGCAGTCCCCTGGTGGATGAGCAGTTCTTC.

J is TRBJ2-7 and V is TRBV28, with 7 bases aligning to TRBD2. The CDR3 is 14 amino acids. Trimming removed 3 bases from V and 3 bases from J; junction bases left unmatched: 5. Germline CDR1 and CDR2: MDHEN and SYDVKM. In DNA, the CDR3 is TGTGCCAGCAGTTTGACGCGGGAGCTCTACGAGCAGTACTTC. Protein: CASSLTRELYEQYF.

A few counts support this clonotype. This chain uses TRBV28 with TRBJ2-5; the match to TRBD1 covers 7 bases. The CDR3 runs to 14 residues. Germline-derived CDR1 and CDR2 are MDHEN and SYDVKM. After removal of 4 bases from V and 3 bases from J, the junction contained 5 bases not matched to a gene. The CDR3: CASSSRQGEETQYF. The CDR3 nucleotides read TGTGCCAGCAGTTCACGACAGGGAGAAGAGACCCAGTACTTC.